A selection of T cell receptor beta chains follows, all from one sample in a study of cytomegalovirus exposure and HLA in healthy donors. Method: immunoSEQ multiplex PCR; TCRdb's copy keeps in-frame clones and lacks some. The sample shows roughly 160,000 clones, roughly 75% of them seen only once. Sequencing was done on a sample of PBMCs. The source is a female donor in good health and CMV-seronegative. Each CDR3 is given with its conserved first and last residue. The order of the fields is CDR3 length, D gene, J gene, clone size, V gene, CDR3 protein, CDR3 DNA. The D gene is left open where the match is weak. Size is omitted from some rows. Given values are once, few, many or a class for expanded clones.

12,.,TRBJ1-1,.,TRBV7-9,CASSLRETEAFF,TGTGCCAGCAGCTTACGGGAAACTGAAGCTTTCTTT
14,.,TRBJ2-7,.,TRBV4-2,CASSQDPTAYEQYF,TGTGCCAGCAGCCAAGATCCCACTGCCTACGAGCAGTACTTC
13,.,TRBJ2-5,.,TRBV30,CAWSAIAEETQYF,TGTGCCTGGAGTGCAATAGCGGAAGAGACCCAGTACTTC
15,TRBD1,TRBJ2-3,.,TRBV28,CASSQTGTATDTQYF,TGTGCCAGCAGCCAAACCGGGACAGCCACAGATACGCAGTATTTT
12,.,TRBJ1-1,.,TRBV21-1,CASTSRVLEAFF,TGTGCCAGCACATCGAGGGTCCTAGAAGCTTTCTTT
14,.,TRBJ2-2,.,TRBV28,CASRQGGDTGELFF,TGTGCCAGCAGACAGGGTGGAGACACCGGGGAGCTGTTTTTT
14,.,TRBJ1-1,.,TRBV11-2,CASSLSSVRGEAFF,TGTGCCAGCAGCTTATCGAGTGTCCGGGGAGAAGCTTTCTTT
18,.,TRBJ1-1,.,TRBV11-1,CASSPNGAGVTGGTEAFF,TGTGCCAGCAGCCCCAACGGGGCCGGGGTCACGGGAGGTACTGAAGCTTTCTTT
18,TRBD2,TRBJ2-7,.,TRBV10-1,CASSDFGLAEICSYEQYF,TGCGCCAGCAGTGACTTTGGACTAGCGGAGATCTGCTCCTACGAGCAGTACTTC
18,.,TRBJ1-5,.,TRBV4-2,CASSQDRGGIHSNQPQHF,TGTGCCAGCAGCCAAGATCGGGGAGGGATCCACAGCAATCAGCCCCAGCATTTT
15,.,TRBJ1-6,few,TRBV10-3,CAISESQGGNSPLHF,TGTGCCATCAGTGAGTCACAGGGTGGTAATTCACCCCTCCACTTT
15,.,TRBJ2-3,.,TRBV18,CASSPGLSVTDTQYF,TGTGCCAGCTCCCCGGGTCTGTCCGTCACAGATACGCAGTATTTT
13,.,TRBJ2-2,.,TRBV29-1,CSVVRVGTGELFF,TGCAGCGTTGTCAGGGTAGGGACCGGGGAGCTGTTTTTT
13,TRBD1,TRBJ2-3,.,TRBV6-4,CASAGQGTDTQYF,TGTGCCAGCGCAGGACAGGGCACAGATACGCAGTATTTT
14,TRBD2,TRBJ2-1,.,TRBV6-5,CASLAGGTYNEQFF,TGTGCCAGCCTCGCCGGGGGGACCTACAATGAGCAGTTCTTC
17,.,TRBJ2-1,.,TRBV14,CASSQDWWRGTYNEQFF,TGTGCCAGCAGCCAAGATTGGTGGCGGGGCACCTACAATGAGCAGTTCTTC
13,.,TRBJ1-1,.,TRBV19,CASSPGGSTEAFF,TGTGCCAGTAGTCCGGGGGGAAGTACTGAAGCTTTCTTT
17,.,TRBJ2-1,.,TRBV21-1,CASSKVGTGVPYNEQFF,TGTGCCAGCAGCAAAGTTGGGACGGGGGTCCCCTACAATGAGCAGTTCTTC
16,TRBD1,TRBJ2-5,.,TRBV15,CATSPRRAGGMETQYF,TGTGCCACCAGCCCCCGAAGGGCAGGGGGCATGGAGACCCAGTACTTC
17,.,TRBJ2-3,few,TRBV5-1,CASSFLGERVMTDTQYF,TGCGCCAGCAGCTTTTTGGGGGAGCGGGTGATGACAGATACGCAGTATTTT
16,TRBD1,TRBJ1-2,.,TRBV27,CASSSPGQAGSYGYTF,TGTGCCAGCAGTTCACCCGGACAGGCGGGTAGCTATGGCTACACCTTC
14,TRBD2,TRBJ2-3,.,TRBV13,CASSLAGGRDTQYF,TGTGCCAGCAGCTTAGCGGGGGGGCGGGATACGCAGTATTTT
13,.,TRBJ2-7,.,TRBV29-1,CSFWGDSSYEQYF,TGCAGCTTTTGGGGGGACTCCTCCTACGAGCAGTACTTC
15,.,TRBJ2-7,.,TRBV7-9,CASSSSETGVYEQYF,TGTGCCAGCAGCTCCTCCGAGACGGGGGTCTACGAGCAGTACTTC
13,.,TRBJ2-7,.,TRBV18,CASSQDSSTEQYF,TGTGCCAGCTCCCAAGACAGCTCTACAGAGCAGTACTTC
15,.,TRBJ2-1,.,TRBV4-1,CASSHLRDLYNEQFF,TGCGCCAGCAGCCATCTCCGGGACTTGTACAATGAGCAGTTCTTC
16,.,TRBJ1-2,.,TRBV5-1,CASSPGGGRRNYGYTF,TGCGCCAGCAGCCCGGGGGGGGGACGAAGGAACTATGGCTACACCTTC
17,TRBD1,TRBJ1-2,.,TRBV27,CASSKVTGEAGYYGYTF,TGTGCCAGCAGCAAAGTAACAGGGGAGGCAGGGTACTATGGCTACACCTTC
15,.,TRBJ1-5,few,TRBV5-4,CASSPTLLGHQPQHF,TGCGCCAGCAGCCCAACCCTCTTGGGGCATCAGCCCCAGCATTTT
11,.,TRBJ2-7,.,TRBV20-1,CSVEGVNEQYF,TGCAGTGTAGAGGGGGTGAACGAGCAGTACTTC
15,.,TRBJ1-2,.,TRBV7-9,CASSLGQPSLYGYTF,TGTGCCAGCAGCTTAGGACAGCCTTCCCTTTATGGCTACACCTTC
15,.,TRBJ2-4,.,TRBV9,CASSAGELAKNIQYF,TGTGCCAGCAGCGCGGGGGAACTAGCCAAAAACATTCAGTACTTC
16,TRBD1,TRBJ2-3,.,TRBV5-1,CASSLDRGLVTDTQYF,TGCGCCAGCAGCCTGGACAGGGGATTGGTGACAGATACGCAGTATTTT
11,.,TRBJ2-1,.,TRBV12-5,CASGHEWEQFF,TGTGCTAGTGGCCATGAGTGGGAGCAGTTCTTC
16,.,TRBJ1-5,.,TRBV6-1,CASSEAWDYSNQPQHF,TGTGCCAGCAGTGAAGCATGGGACTATAGCAATCAGCCCCAGCATTTT
14,TRBD1,TRBJ2-1,.,TRBV5-1,CASSWDRGSYEQFF,TGCGCCAGCAGCTGGGACAGGGGGTCCTATGAGCAGTTCTTC
15,.,TRBJ2-1,.,TRBV5-4,CASSRGQTADNEQFF,TGTGCCAGCAGCCGAGGACAGACAGCTGACAATGAGCAGTTCTTC
14,.,TRBJ2-7,.,TRBV19,CASSIGDSPYEQYF,TGTGCCAGTAGTATAGGTGACAGCCCGTACGAGCAGTACTTC
17,.,TRBJ2-5,.,TRBV12-5,CTSGLVRETQLGETQYF,TGTACTAGTGGTTTGGTAAGGGAGACACAACTTGGTGAGACCCAGTACTTC
18,.,TRBJ1-1,.,TRBV10-2,CASFPGPWEGVEVRQAFF,TGCGCCAGCTTCCCTGGCCCTTGGGAGGGGGTTGAGGTTCGGCAAGCTTTCTTT
15,TRBD2,TRBJ2-1,.,TRBV5-1,CASSLEASGRDEQFF,TGCGCCAGCAGCTTGGAGGCTAGCGGGAGAGATGAGCAGTTCTTC
14,.,TRBJ2-5,.,TRBV11-1,CASRKNTDQETQYF,TGTGCCAGCAGGAAAAACACCGACCAAGAGACCCAGTACTTC
13,.,TRBJ2-5,.,TRBV7-9,CASSLGAPETQYF,TGTGCCAGCAGCTTAGGGGCCCCCGAGACCCAGTACTTC
16,.,TRBJ2-7,.,TRBV6-5,CASSYSISPTRDEQYF,TGTGCCAGCAGTTACTCTATCTCCCCAACCAGGGACGAGCAGTACTTC
16,.,TRBJ2-7,.,TRBV27,CASSLWTTRGAHEQYF,TGTGCCAGCAGTTTATGGACTACGCGGGGAGCCCACGAGCAGTACTTC
15,TRBD2,TRBJ2-1,once,TRBV18,CASSPLGSGGDEQFF,TGTGCCAGCTCACCTCTCGGTAGCGGGGGGGATGAGCAGTTCTTC
14,.,TRBJ2-7,.,TRBV6-6,CASSYSTQGYEQYF,TGTGCCAGCAGTTACTCGACCCAGGGGTACGAGCAGTACTTC
14,.,TRBJ2-7,.,TRBV10-3,CAISESQSSYEQYF,TGTGCCATCAGTGAGTCACAGAGCTCCTACGAGCAGTACTTC
12,.,TRBJ1-5,once,TRBV7-9,CASQSGEQPQHF,TGTGCCAGCCAATCAGGGGAACAGCCCCAGCATTTT
19,.,TRBJ2-1,.,TRBV4-2,CASSRLLRGLGAVRNEQFF,TGTGCCAGCAGCCGATTACTCAGGGGATTAGGAGCGGTAAGGAATGAGCAGTTCTTC
13,.,TRBJ2-2,.,TRBV28,CASGVSNTGELFF,TGTGCCAGCGGAGTCTCTAACACCGGGGAGCTGTTTTTT
12,.,TRBJ2-7,.,TRBV27,CASSLTGDEQYF,TGTGCCAGCAGTTTGACAGGCGACGAGCAGTACTTC
14,TRBD1,TRBJ2-7,.,TRBV27,CASSTQGPSYEQYF,TGTGCCAGCAGTACACAGGGGCCCTCCTACGAGCAGTACTTC
14,TRBD1,TRBJ2-3,.,TRBV7-8,CASSRDRYTDTQYF,TGTGCCAGCAGCCGGGACAGGTACACAGATACGCAGTATTTT